Listed below are T cell receptor beta chains from one sample, sequenced in a study of blood T cell repertoires in COVID-19. Method: immunoSEQ multiplex PCR; TCRdb's copy keeps in-frame clones and lacks some. The sample yields 40,000 to 55,000 clones, about 89% seen once. Sequencing used peripheral blood. The receptor source for this set is a man in his 70s with active COVID-19. Each CDR3 is given with its conserved first and last residue. D genes are given only for firm matches. The size of a clone is reported for some rows only, either as once, few or many, or as a class for expanded clones.

J gene	clone size	V gene	D gene	CDR3 protein	CDR3 DNA
TRBJ1-1	once	TRBV21-1	-	CASSTTGGMNTEAFF	TGTGCCAGCAGCACGACAGGGGGGATGAACACTGAAGCTTTCTTT
TRBJ2-5	-	TRBV6-5	TRBD1	CASTLTGVETQYF	TGTGCCAGCACCCTGACAGGGGTAGAGACCCAGTACTTC
TRBJ1-6	-	TRBV11-2	-	CASSLEGVNYNSPLHF	TGTGCCAGCAGCTTAGAGGGAGTAAACTATAATTCACCCCTCCACTTT
TRBJ2-1	-	TRBV5-6	TRBD2	CASSRLAGENEQFF	TGTGCCAGCAGCCGACTAGCGGGGGAGAATGAGCAGTTCTTC
TRBJ1-1	once	TRBV27	-	CASSLLLNTEAFF	TGTGCCAGCAGTTTATTATTGAACACTGAAGCTTTCTTT
TRBJ2-5	-	TRBV5-1	TRBD1	CASSQGQGSTLQETQYF	TGCGCCAGCAGCCAGGGACAGGGGTCGACTTTACAAGAGACCCAGTACTTC
TRBJ2-1	-	TRBV7-8	-	CASSLGLSAFGSYNEQFF	TGTGCCAGCAGCTTAGGACTTTCGGCCTTCGGCTCCTACAATGAGCAGTTCTTC
TRBJ1-3	-	TRBV5-4	-	CASSPDSSGNTIYF	TGTGCCAGCAGCCCTGACAGCAGCGGAAACACCATATATTTT
TRBJ2-1	-	TRBV29-1	TRBD2	CSAIRTSGNNEQFF	TGCAGCGCTATTAGGACTAGCGGAAACAATGAGCAGTTCTTC
TRBJ2-3	-	TRBV4-1	TRBD2	CASSQGRGTGGVAGDTDTQYF	TGCGCCAGCAGCCAAGGAAGGGGTACGGGTGGAGTAGCGGGGGATACAGATACGCAGTATTTT
TRBJ2-1	-	TRBV7-9	TRBD1	CASSLQGRGWASNNEQFF	TGTGCCAGCAGCTTACAAGGCAGGGGGTGGGCGTCCAACAATGAGCAGTTCTTC
TRBJ2-7	-	TRBV5-5	-	CASSSRGLSSYEQYF	TGTGCCAGCAGCTCCCGGGGTCTGAGCTCCTACGAGCAGTACTTC
TRBJ1-1	-	TRBV6-6	TRBD1	CASSWDSEAFF	TGTGCCAGCAGCTGGGACAGCGAAGCTTTCTTT
TRBJ2-4	-	TRBV21-1	-	CASTLLGLAAGGAKNIQYF	TGTGCCAGCACCCTTCTAGGATTGGCGGCAGGGGGGGCCAAAAACATTCAGTACTTC
TRBJ2-7	-	TRBV5-1	-	CASSLGQLFDEQYF	TGCGCCAGCAGCTTGGGACAGTTATTTGACGAGCAGTACTTC
TRBJ2-1	-	TRBV4-2	TRBD1	CASSQDSDRVYEQFF	TGTGCCAGCAGCCAAGATTCGGACAGGGTCTATGAGCAGTTCTTC
TRBJ2-3	-	TRBV6-2/TRBV6-3	-	CASSYSRVGVRGGAANTQYF	TGTGCCAGCAGTTACTCGAGAGTTGGAGTGAGGGGGGGAGCTGCTAATACGCAGTATTTT
TRBJ2-5	-	TRBV5-1	-	CASSFGPRQGGRETQYF	TGCGCCAGCAGCTTTGGGCCCAGACAGGGAGGCCGGGAGACCCAGTACTTC
TRBJ1-5	-	TRBV2	TRBD1	CASSLDRVDNQPQHF	TGTGCCAGCAGTCTGGACAGGGTGGACAATCAGCCCCAGCATTTT
TRBJ1-1	-	TRBV18	-	CASSPQKNTEAFF	TGTGCCAGCTCACCCCAAAAGAACACTGAAGCTTTCTTT
TRBJ2-5	-	TRBV2	-	CARGLPYRGTQYF	TGTGCCAGAGGACTACCCTACCGTGGGACCCAGTACTTC
TRBJ2-5	-	TRBV4-2	-	CASSRRGGDGQETQYF	TGTGCCAGCAGCCGTAGGGGGGGGGACGGCCAAGAGACCCAGTACTTC
TRBJ1-3	-	TRBV6-5	-	CASSYSRGNTIYF	TGTGCCAGCAGTTACTCGAGGGGAAACACCATATATTTT
TRBJ2-1	-	TRBV11-2	-	CASSGHRNNEQFF	TGTGCCAGCAGCGGGCACCGAAACAATGAGCAGTTCTTC
TRBJ2-7	-	TRBV13	-	CASSFGENSYEQYF	TGTGCCAGCAGCTTTGGGGAGAACTCCTACGAGCAGTACTTC
TRBJ1-1	-	TRBV27	-	CASSPLIGGRTEAFF	TGTGCCAGCAGTCCCTTGATTGGTGGTAGAACTGAAGCTTTCTTT
TRBJ2-3	-	TRBV11-1	TRBD2	CASSTLTSGKKDTQYF	TGTGCCAGCAGCACCCTGACTAGCGGGAAGAAAGATACGCAGTATTTT
TRBJ2-5	-	TRBV5-1	TRBD2	CASRPGGQETQYF	TGCGCCAGCAGGCCGGGGGGACAAGAGACCCAGTACTTC
TRBJ2-2	-	TRBV3-1/TRBV3-2	TRBD1	CASSQNTGTGAGELFF	TGTGCCAGCAGCCAAAACACCGGGACAGGGGCCGGGGAGCTGTTTTTT
TRBJ2-2	-	TRBV30	TRBD1	CACDRDRDLTGELFF	TGTGCCTGTGACCGGGACAGGGATTTGACCGGGGAGCTGTTTTTT
TRBJ1-2	-	TRBV19	TRBD1	CASNRQGQGYTF	TGTGCCAGTAACCGACAGGGGCAAGGCTACACCTTC
TRBJ1-2	-	TRBV5-6	-	CASGGNRNNYGYTF	TGTGCCAGCGGTGGAAACAGAAATAACTATGGCTACACCTTC
TRBJ2-7	-	TRBV6-6	TRBD2	CASRNIAGGRRFEQYF	TGTGCCAGCAGAAATATAGCGGGGGGGCGGCGTTTCGAGCAGTACTTC
TRBJ2-7	-	TRBV14	-	CASSQDRGRSYEQYF	TGTGCCAGCAGCCAAGATAGGGGCAGATCCTACGAGCAGTACTTC
TRBJ2-1	-	TRBV3-1/TRBV3-2	-	CASSLSQGYNEQFF	TGTGCCAGCAGCCTATCACAGGGTTACAATGAGCAGTTCTTC
TRBJ2-1	-	TRBV11-2	TRBD2	CASSPRLAGIEQFF	TGTGCCAGCAGCCCCCGTCTAGCGGGGATTGAGCAGTTCTTC
TRBJ2-7	-	TRBV2	-	CASSDAPTFPIYEQYF	TGTGCCAGCAGTGACGCCCCGACATTCCCAATTTACGAGCAGTACTTC
TRBJ2-2	few	TRBV2	-	CASSLNRAANGELFF	TGTGCCAGCAGTCTAAACAGGGCAGCGAACGGGGAGCTGTTTTTT
TRBJ2-7	-	TRBV27	TRBD1	CASLPQGAPHEQYF	TGTGCCAGTTTGCCACAGGGGGCTCCCCACGAGCAGTACTTC
TRBJ2-2	-	TRBV7-8	-	CASSSRQARNTGELFF	TGTGCCAGCAGCTCCAGACAGGCTAGGAACACCGGGGAGCTGTTTTTT
TRBJ2-5	once	TRBV19	TRBD2	CASSIASGVETQYF	TGTGCCAGTAGTATAGCTAGCGGGGTTGAGACCCAGTACTTC